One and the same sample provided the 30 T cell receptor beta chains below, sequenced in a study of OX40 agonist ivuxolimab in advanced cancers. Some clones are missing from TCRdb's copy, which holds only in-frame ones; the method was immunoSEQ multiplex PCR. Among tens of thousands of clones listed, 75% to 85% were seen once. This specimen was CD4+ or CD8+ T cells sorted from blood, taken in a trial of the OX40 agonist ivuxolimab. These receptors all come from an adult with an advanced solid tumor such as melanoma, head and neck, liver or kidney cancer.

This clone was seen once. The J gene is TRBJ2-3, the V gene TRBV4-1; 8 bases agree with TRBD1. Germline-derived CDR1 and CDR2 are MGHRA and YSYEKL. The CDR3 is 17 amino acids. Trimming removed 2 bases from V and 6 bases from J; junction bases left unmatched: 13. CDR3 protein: CASSQRSRQGAADTQYF. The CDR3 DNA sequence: TGCGCCAGCAGCCAACGTAGTAGGCAGGGGGCCGCCGATACGCAGTATTTT.

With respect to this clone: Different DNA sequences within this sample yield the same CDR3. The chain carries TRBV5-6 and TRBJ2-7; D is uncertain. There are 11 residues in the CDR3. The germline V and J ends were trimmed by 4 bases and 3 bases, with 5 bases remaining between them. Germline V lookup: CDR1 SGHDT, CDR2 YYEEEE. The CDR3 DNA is TGTGCCAGCAGCCTGGGCTACGAGCAGTACTTC. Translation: CASSLGYEQYF.

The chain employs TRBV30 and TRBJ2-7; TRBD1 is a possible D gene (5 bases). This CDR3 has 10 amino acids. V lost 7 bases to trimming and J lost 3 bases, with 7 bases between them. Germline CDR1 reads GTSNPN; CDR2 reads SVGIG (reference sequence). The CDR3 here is CASQGYEQYF. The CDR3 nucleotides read TGTGCCTCCCAGGGCTACGAGCAGTACTTC.

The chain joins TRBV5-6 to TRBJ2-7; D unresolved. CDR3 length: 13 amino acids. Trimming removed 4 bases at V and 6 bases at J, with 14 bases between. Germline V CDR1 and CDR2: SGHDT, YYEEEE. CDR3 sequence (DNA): TGTGCCAGCAGCCCGGCGGTAGGGTTCGAGCAGTACTTC. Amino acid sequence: CASSPAVGFEQYF.

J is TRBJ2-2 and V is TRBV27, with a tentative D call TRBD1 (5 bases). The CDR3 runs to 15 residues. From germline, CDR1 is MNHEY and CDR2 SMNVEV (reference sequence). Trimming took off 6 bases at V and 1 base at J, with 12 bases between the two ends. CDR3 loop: CASSLRQRNTGELFF. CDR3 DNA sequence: TGTGCCAGCAGCCTGAGACAGAGGAACACCGGGGAGCTGTTTTTT.

In nucleotides, the CDR3 is TGCGCCAGCAGCCAAGACTCCGTCTGGGGAGGAGGTGAAAAACTGTTTTTT. Translated: CASSQDSVWGGGEKLFF. The chain links TRBV4-1 to TRBJ1-4; D gene uncertain. The CDR3 runs 17 residues. Germline CDR1 and CDR2: MGHRA and YSYEKL. V gave up 0 bases and J gave up 7 bases, with 18 bases separating them.

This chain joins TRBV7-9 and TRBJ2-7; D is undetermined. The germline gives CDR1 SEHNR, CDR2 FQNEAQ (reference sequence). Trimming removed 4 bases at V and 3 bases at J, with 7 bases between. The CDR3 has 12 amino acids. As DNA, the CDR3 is TGTGCCAGCAGCTATTTTATCTACGAGCAGTACTTC. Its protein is CASSYFIYEQYF.

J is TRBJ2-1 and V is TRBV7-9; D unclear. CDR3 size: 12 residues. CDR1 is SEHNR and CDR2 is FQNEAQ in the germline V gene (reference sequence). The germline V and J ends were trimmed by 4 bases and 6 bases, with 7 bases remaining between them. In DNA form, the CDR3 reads TGTGCCAGCAGCTCGGGCGTCAATGAGCAGTTCTTC. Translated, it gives CASSSGVNEQFF.

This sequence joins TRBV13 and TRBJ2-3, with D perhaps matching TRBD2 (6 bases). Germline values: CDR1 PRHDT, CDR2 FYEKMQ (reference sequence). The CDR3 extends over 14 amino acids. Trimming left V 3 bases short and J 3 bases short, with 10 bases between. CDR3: CASSLGLRTDTQYF. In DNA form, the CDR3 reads TGTGCCAGCAGCTTGGGACTTCGAACAGATACGCAGTATTTT.

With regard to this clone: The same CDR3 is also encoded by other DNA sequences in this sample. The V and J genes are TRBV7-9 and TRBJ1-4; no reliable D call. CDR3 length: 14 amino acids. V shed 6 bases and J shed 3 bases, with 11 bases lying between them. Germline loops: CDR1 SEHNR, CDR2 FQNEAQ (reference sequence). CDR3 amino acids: CASSRHTANEKLFF. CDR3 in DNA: TGTGCCAGCAGTAGGCACACCGCTAATGAAAAACTGTTTTTT. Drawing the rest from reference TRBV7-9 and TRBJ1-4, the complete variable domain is DTGVSQNPRHKITKRGQNVTFRCDPISEHNRLYWYRQTLGQGPEFLTYFQNEAQLEKSRLLSDRFSAERPKGSFSTLEIQRTEQGDSAMYLCASSRHTANEKLFFGSGTQLSVL.

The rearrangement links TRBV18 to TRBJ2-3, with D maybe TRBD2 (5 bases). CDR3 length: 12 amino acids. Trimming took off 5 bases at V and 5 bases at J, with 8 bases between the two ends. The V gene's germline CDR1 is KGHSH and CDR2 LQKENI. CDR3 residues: CASSSEGDTQYF. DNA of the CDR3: TGTGCCAGCTCATCAGAGGGAGATACGCAGTATTTT.

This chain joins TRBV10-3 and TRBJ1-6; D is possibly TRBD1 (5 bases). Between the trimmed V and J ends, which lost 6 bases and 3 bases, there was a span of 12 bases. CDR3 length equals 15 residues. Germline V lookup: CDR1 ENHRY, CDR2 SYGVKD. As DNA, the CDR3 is TGTGCCATCAGGATTGACAGCAACTATAATTCACCCCTCCACTTT. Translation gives CAIRIDSNYNSPLHF.

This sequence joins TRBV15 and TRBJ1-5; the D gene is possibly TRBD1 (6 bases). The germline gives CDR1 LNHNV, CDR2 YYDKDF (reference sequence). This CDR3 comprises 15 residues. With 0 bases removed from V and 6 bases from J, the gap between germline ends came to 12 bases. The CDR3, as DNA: TGTGCCACCAGCAGAGAATTGGGGGCAGGTCAGCCCCAGCATTTT. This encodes CATSRELGAGQPQHF.

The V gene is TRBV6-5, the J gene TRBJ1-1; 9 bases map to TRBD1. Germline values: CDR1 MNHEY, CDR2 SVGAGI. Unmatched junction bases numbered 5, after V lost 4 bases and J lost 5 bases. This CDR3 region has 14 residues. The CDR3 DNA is TGTGCCAGCAGTTTGACGACAGGGGGAACTGAAGCTTTCTTT. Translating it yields CASSLTTGGTEAFF.

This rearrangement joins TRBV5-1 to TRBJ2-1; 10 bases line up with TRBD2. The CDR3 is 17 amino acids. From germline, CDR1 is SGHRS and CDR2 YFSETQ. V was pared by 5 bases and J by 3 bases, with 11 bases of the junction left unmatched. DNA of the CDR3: TGCGCCAGCAGGCCAAGCGGGAGGGCTGTTATCTACAATGAGCAGTTCTTC. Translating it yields CASRPSGRAVIYNEQFF.

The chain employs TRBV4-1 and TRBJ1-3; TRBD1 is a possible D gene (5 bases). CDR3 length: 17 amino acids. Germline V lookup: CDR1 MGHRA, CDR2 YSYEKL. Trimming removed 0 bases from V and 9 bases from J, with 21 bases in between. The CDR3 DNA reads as TGCGCCAGCAGCCAAGATTGGACCCGGGCTGGGACCAGCACCATATATTTT. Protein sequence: CASSQDWTRAGTSTIYF.

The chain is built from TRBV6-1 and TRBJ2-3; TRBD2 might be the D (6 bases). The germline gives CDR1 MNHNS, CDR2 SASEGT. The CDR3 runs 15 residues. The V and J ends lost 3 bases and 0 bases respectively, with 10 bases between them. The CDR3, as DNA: TGTGCCAGCAGTGAGACGCTAGCGAGCACAGATACGCAGTATTTT. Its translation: CASSETLASTDTQYF.

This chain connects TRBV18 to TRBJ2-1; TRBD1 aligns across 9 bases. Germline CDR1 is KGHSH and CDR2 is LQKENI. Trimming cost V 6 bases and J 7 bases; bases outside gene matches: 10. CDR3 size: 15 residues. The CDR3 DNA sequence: TGTGCCAGCTCGCCCCCGGGACAGGGTAAGAATGAGCAGTTCTTC. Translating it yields CASSPPGQGKNEQFF.

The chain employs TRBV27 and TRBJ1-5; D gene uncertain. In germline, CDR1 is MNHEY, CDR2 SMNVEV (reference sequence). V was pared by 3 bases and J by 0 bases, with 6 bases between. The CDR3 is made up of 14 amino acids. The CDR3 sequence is CASSLGFSNQPQHF. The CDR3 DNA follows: TGTGCCAGCAGTTTGGGATTTAGCAATCAGCCCCAGCATTTT.

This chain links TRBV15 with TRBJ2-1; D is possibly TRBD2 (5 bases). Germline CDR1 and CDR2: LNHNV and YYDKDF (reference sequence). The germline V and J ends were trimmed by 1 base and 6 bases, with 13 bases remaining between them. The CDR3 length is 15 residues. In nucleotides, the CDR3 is TGTGCCACCAGCAGAGGGCTAGCCCTGGGCAATGAGCAGTTCTTC. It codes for CATSRGLALGNEQFF.

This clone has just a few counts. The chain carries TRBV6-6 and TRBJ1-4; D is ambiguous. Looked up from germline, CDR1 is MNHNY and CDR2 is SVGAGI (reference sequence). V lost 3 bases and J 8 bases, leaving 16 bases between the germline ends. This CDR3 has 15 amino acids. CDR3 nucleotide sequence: TGTGCCAGCAGTTATAACGGGCCCTCGCGCGAAAAACTGTTTTTT. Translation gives CASSYNGPSREKLFF.

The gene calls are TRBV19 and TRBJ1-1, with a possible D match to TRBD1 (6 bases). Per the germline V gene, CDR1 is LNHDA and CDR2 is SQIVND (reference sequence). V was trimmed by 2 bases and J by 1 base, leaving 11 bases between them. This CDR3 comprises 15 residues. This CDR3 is CASSILGDKNTEAFF. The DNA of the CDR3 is TGTGCCAGTAGTATATTGGGGGACAAGAACACTGAAGCTTTCTTT.

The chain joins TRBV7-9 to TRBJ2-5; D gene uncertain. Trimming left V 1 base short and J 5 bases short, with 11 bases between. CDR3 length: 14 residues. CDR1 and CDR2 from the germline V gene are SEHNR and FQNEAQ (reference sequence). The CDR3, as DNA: TGTGCCAGCAGCTTAGTTCTGGGGTTCGAGACCCAGTACTTC. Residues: CASSLVLGFETQYF.

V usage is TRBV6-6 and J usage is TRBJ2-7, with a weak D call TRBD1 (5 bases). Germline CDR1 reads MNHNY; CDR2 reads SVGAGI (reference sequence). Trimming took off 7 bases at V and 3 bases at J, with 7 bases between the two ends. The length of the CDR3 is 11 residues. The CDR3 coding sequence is TGTGCCAGCACTGACAGCTACGAGCAGTACTTC. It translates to CASTDSYEQYF.

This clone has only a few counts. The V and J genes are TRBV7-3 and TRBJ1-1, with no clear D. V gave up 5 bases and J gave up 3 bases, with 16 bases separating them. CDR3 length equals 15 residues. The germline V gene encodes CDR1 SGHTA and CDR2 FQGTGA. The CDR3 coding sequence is TGTGCCAGCAGCCCGGGAGGAGGGATCGACACTGAAGCTTTCTTT. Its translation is CASSPGGGIDTEAFF. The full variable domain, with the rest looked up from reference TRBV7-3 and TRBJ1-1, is GAGVSQTPSNKVTEKGKYVELRCDPISGHTALYWYRQSLGQGPEFLIYFQGTGAADDSGLPNDRFFAVRPEGSVSTLKIQRTERGDSAVYLCASSPGGGIDTEAFFGQGTRLTVV.

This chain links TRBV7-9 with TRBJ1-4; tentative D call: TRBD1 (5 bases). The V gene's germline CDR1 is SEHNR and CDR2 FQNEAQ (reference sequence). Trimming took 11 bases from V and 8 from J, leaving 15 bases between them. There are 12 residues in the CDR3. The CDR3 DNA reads TGTGCCTCGAGCAGGGTCAACGAAAAACTGTTTTTT. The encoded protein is CASSRVNEKLFF.

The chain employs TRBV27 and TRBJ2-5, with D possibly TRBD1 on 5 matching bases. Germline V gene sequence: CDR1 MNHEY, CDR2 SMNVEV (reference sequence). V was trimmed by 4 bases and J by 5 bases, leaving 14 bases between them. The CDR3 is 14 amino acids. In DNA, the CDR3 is TGTGCCAGCAGTTGGACCCAGGGTCGGGAGACCCAGTACTTC. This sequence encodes CASSWTQGRETQYF.

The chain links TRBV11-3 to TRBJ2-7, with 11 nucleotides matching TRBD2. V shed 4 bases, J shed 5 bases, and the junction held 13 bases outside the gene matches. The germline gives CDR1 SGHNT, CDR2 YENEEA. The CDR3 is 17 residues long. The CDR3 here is CASSSPLAGVRSHEQYF. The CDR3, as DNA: TGTGCCAGCAGCTCCCCACTAGCGGGAGTTAGGTCACACGAGCAGTACTTC.

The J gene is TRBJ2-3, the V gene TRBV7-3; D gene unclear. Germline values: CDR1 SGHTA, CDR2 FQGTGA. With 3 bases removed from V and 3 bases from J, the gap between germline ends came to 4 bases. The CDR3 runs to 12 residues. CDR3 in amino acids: CASSLGTDTQYF. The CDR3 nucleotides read TGTGCCAGCAGCTTGGGGACAGATACGCAGTATTTT.

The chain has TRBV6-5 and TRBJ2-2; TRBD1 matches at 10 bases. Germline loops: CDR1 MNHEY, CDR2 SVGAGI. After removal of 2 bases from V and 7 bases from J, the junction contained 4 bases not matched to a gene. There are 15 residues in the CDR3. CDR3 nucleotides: TGTGCCAGCAGTTACCTCGGGACAGGGGTCGGGGAGCTGTTTTTT. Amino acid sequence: CASSYLGTGVGELFF.